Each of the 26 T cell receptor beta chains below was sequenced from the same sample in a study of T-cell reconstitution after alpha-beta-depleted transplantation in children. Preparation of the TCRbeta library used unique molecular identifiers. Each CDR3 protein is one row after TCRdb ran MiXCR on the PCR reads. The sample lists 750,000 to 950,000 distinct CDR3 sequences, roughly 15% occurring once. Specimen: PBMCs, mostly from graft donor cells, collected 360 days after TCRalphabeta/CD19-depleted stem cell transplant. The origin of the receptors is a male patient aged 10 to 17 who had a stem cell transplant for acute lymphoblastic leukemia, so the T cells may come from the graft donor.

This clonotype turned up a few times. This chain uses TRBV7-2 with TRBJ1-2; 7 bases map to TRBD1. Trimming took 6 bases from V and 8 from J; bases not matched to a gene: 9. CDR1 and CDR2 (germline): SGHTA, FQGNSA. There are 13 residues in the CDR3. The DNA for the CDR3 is TGTGCCAGCAGGAGGGACAGCCCCGGGGGCTACACCTTC. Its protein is CASRRDSPGGYTF. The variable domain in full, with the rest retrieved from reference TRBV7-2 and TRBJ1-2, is GAGVSQSPSNKVTEKGKDVELRCDPISGHTALYWYRQSLGQGLEFLIYFQGNSAPDKSGLPSDRFSAERTGGSVSTLTIQRTQQEDSAVYLCASRRDSPGGYTFGSGTRLTVV.

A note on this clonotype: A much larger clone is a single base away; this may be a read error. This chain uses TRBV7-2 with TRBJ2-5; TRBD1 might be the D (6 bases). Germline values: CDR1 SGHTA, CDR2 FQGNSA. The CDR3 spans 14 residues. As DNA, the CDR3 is TGTGCCAGCAGCCCTTCGGGGACAAGGGAGAGCCAGTACTTC. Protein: CASSPSGTRESQYF. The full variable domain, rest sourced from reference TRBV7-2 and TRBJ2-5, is GAGVSQSPSNKVTEKGKDVELRCDPISGHTALYWYRQSLGQGLEFLIYFQGNSAPDKSGLPSDRFSAERTGGSVSTLTIQRTQQEDSAVYLCASSPSGTRESQYFGPGTRLLVL.

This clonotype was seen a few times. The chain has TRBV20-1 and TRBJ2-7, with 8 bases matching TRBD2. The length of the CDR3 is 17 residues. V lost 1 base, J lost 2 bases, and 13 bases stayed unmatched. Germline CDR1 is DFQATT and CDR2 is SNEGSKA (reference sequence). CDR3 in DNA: TGCAGTGCTAGAGTACGGGAGAGGAGGCGGGGGGCCTACGAGCAGTACTTC. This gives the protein CSARVRERRRGAYEQYF.

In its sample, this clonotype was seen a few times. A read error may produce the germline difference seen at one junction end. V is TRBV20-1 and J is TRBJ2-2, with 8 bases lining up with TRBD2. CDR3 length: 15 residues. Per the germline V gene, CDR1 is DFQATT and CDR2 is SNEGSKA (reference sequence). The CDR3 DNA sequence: TGCAGCGCTAGAGTCTTTGGCGGGAGGACCGGGGAGCTGTTTTTT. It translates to CSARVFGGRTGELFF.

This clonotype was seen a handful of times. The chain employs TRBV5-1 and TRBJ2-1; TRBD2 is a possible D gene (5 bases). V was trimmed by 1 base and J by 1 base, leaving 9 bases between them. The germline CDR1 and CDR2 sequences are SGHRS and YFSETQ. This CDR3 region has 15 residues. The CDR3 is CASSLTRVSYNEQFF. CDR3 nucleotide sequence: TGCGCCAGCAGCTTGACGCGGGTATCCTACAATGAGCAGTTCTTC.

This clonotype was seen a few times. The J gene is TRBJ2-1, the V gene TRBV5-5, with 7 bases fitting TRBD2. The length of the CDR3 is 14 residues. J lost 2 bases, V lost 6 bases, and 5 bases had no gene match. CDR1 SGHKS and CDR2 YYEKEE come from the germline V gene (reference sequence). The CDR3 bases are TGTGCCAGCACCCTGGGGGGGACCTACAATGAGCAGTTCTTC. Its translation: CASTLGGTYNEQFF.

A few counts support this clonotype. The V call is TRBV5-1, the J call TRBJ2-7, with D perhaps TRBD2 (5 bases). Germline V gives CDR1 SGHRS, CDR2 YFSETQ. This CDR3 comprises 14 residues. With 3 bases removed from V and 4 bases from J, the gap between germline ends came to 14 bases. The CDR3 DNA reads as TGCGCCAGCAGCTCGTCGAGGGCTCCTTACGAGCAGTACTTC. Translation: CASSSSRAPYEQYF.

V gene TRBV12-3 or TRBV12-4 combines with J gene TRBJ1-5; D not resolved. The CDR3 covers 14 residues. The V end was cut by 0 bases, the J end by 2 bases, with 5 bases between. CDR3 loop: CASSLAVGNQPQHF. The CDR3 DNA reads TGTGCCAGCAGTTTAGCAGTTGGCAATCAGCCCCAGCATTTT.

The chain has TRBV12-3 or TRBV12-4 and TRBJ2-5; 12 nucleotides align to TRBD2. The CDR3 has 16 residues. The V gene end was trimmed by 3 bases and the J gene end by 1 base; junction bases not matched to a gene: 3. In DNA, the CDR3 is TGTGCCAGCAGTTTCGGACTAGCGGGGCCCCAAGAGACCCAGTACTTC. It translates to CASSFGLAGPQETQYF.

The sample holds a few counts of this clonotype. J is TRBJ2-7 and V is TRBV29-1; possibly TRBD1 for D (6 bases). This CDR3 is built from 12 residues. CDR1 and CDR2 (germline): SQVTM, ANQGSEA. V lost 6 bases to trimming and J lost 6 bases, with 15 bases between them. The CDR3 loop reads CSVFREGGEQYF. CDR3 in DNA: TGCAGCGTATTCCGTGAAGGGGGCGAGCAGTACTTC.

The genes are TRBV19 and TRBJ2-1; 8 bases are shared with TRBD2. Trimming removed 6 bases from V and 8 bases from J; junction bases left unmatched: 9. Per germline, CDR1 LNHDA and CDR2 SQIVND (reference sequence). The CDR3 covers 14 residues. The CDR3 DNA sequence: TGTGCCAGTAGGCCTGCGGGGGGCAGGGATGAGCAGTTCTTC. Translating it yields CASRPAGGRDEQFF.

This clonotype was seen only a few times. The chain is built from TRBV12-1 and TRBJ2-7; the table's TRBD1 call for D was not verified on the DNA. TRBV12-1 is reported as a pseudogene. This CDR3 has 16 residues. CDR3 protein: CASSSPTAPGAYEQYF. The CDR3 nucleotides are TGTGCCAGCAGCTCCCCCACGGCCCCGGGAGCATACGAGCAGTACTTC.

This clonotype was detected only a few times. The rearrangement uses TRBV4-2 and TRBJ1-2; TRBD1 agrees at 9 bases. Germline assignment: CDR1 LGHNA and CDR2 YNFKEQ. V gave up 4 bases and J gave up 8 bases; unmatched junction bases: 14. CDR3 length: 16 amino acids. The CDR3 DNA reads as TGTGCCAGCAGCCTAGATGGAGGGGGACAGGGTTTCGGCTACACCTTC. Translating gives CASSLDGGGQGFGYTF.

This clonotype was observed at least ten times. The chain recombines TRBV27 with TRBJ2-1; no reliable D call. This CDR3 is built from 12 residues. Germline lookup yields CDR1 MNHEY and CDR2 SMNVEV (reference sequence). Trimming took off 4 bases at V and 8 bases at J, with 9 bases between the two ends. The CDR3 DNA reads TGTGCCAGCAGTTCGTTCCGGGATGAGCAGTTCTTC. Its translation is CASSSFRDEQFF.

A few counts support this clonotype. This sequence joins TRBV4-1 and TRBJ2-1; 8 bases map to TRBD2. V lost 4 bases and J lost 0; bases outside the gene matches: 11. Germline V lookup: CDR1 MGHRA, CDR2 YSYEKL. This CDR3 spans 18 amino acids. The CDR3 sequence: CASSPISGGRSSYNEQFF. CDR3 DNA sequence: TGCGCCAGCAGCCCCATCTCTGGCGGGAGGAGCTCCTACAATGAGCAGTTCTTC.

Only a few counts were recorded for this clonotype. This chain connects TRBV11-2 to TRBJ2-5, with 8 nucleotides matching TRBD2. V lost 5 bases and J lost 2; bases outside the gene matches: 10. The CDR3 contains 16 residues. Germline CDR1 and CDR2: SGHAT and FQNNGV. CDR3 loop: CASSPRLARAQETQYF. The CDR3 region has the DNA TGTGCCAGCAGCCCCCGACTAGCGAGGGCTCAAGAGACCCAGTACTTC.

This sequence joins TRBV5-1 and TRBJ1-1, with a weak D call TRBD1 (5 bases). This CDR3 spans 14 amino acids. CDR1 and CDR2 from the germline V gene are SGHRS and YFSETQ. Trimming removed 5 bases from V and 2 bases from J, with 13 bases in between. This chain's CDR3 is CASRKQAPNTEAFF. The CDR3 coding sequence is TGCGCCAGCAGGAAACAGGCCCCAAACACTGAAGCTTTCTTT.

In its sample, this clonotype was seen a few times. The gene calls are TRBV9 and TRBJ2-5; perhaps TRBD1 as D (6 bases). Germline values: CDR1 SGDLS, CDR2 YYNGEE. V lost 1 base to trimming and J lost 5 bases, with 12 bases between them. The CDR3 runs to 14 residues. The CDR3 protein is CASSVWGQGETQYF. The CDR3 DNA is TGTGCCAGCAGCGTATGGGGGCAGGGCGAGACCCAGTACTTC.

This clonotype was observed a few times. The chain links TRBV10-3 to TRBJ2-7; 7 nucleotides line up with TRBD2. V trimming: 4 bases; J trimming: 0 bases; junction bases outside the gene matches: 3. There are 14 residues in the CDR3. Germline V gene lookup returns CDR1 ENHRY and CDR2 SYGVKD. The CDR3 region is CAISAAGVSYEQYF. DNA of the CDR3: TGTGCCATCAGTGCGGCGGGAGTCTCCTACGAGCAGTACTTC.

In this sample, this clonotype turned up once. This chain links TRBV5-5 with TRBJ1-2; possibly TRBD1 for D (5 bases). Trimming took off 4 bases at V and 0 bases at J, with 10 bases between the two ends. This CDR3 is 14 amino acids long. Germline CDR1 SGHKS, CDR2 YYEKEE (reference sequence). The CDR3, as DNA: TGTGCCAGCAGCCTGGACATCCCTAACTATGGCTACACCTTC. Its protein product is CASSLDIPNYGYTF.

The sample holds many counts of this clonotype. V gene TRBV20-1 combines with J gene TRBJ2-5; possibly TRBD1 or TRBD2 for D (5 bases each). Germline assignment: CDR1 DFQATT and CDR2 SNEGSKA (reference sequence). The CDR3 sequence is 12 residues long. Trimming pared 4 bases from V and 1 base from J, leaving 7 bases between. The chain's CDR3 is CSAKGTQETQYF. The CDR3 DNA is TGCAGTGCTAAAGGGACCCAAGAGACCCAGTACTTC.

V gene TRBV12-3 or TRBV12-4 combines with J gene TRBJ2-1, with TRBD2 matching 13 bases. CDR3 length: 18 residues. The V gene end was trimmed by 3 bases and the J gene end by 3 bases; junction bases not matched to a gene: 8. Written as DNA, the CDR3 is TGTGCCAGCAGTTTCAGGACTAGCGGGAGAACCTACTACAATGAGCAGTTCTTC. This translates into CASSFRTSGRTYYNEQFF.

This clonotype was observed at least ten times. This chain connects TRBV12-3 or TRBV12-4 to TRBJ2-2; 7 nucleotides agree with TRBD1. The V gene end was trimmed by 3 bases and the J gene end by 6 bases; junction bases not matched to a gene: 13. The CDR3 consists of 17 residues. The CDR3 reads CASSFPGQFSLAGELFF. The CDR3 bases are TGTGCCAGCAGTTTTCCGGGACAGTTTTCCTTGGCCGGGGAGCTGTTTTTT.

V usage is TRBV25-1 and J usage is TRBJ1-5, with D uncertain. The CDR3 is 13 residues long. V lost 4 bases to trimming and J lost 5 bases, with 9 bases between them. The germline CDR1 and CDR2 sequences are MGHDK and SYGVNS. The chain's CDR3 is CASSVGDHQPQHF. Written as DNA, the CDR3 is TGTGCCAGCAGTGTAGGCGACCATCAGCCCCAGCATTTT.

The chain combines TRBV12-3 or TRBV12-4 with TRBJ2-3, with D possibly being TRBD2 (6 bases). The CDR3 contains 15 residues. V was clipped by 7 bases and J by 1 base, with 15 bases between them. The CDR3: CASTLLAKGTDTQYF. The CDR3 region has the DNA TGTGCCAGCACTCTCCTAGCGAAGGGCACAGATACGCAGTATTTT.

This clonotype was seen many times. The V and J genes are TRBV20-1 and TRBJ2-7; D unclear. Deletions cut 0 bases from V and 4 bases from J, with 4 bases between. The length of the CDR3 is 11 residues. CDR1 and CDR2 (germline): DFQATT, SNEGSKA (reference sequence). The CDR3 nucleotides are TGCAGTGCTAGAGAATATTACGAGCAGTACTTC. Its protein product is CSAREYYEQYF.